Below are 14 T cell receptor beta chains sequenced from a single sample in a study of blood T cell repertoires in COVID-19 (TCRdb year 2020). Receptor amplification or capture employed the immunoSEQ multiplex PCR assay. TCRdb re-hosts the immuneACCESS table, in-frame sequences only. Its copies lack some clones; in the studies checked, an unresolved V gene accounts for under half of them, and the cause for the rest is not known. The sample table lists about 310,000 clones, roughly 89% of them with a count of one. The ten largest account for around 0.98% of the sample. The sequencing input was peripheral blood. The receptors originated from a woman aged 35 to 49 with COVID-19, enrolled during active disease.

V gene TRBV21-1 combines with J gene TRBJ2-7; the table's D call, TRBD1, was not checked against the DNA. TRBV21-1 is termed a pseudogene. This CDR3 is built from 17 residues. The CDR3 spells CASRESGAAGQDHEQYF. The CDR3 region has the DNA TGTGCCAGCAGAGAATCCGGGGCCGCGGGACAGGACCACGAGCAGTACTTC.

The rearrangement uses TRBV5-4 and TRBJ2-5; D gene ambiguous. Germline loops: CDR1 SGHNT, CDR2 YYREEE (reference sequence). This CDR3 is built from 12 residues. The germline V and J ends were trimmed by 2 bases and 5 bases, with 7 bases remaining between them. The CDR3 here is CASSFPGETQYF. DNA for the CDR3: TGTGCCAGCAGCTTTCCAGGCGAGACCCAGTACTTC.

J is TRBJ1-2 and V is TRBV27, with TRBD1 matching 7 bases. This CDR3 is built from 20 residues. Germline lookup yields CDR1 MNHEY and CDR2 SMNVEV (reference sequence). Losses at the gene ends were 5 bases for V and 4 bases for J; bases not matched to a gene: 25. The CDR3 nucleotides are TGTGCCAGCAGTCAAACGAGGACAGGTCTTGGAATTAATCTGGGCTATGGCTACACCTTC. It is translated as CASSQTRTGLGINLGYGYTF.

This CDR3 is CASSQPGATNEKLFF. In DNA form, the CDR3 reads TGCGCCAGCAGCCAACCGGGGGCAACTAATGAAAAACTGTTTTTT. The V and J genes are TRBV4-1 and TRBJ1-4, with a tentative D call TRBD1 (5 bases). CDR1 and CDR2 (germline): MGHRA, YSYEKL. There are 15 residues in the CDR3. V was cut by 2 bases and J by 0 bases, with 7 bases left in between.

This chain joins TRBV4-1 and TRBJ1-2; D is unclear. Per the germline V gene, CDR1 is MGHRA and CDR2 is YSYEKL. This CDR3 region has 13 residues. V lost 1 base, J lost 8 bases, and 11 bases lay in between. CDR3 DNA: TGCGCCAGCAGCCAAGTGGAGGTGCGCGGCTACACCTTC. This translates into CASSQVEVRGYTF.

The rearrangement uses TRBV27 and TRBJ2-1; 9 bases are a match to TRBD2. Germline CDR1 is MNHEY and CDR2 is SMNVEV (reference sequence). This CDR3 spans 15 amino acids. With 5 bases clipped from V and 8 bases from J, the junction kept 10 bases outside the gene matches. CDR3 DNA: TGTGCCAGCAGTGAGCTCGCGGGGGGGCCCTATGAGCAGTTCTTC. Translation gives CASSELAGGPYEQFF.

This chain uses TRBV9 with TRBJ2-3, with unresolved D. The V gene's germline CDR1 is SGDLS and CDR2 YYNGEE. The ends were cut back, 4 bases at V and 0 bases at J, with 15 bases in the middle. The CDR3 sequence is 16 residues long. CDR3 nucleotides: TGTGCCAGCAGCCTAAATGAGCGAATAAGCACAGATACGCAGTATTTT. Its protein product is CASSLNERISTDTQYF.

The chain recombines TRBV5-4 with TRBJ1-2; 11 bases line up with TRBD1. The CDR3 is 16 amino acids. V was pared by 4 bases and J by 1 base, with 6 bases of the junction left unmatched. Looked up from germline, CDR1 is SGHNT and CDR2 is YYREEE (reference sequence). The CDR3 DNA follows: TGTGCCAGCAGCACGGGACAGGGGGGGTATAACTATGGCTACACCTTC. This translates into CASSTGQGGYNYGYTF.

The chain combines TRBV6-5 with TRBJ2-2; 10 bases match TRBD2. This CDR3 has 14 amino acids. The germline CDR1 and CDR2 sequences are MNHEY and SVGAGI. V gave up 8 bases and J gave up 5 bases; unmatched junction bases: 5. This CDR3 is CASARTSGTGELFF. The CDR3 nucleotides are TGTGCCAGCGCGAGGACTAGCGGTACCGGGGAGCTGTTTTTT.

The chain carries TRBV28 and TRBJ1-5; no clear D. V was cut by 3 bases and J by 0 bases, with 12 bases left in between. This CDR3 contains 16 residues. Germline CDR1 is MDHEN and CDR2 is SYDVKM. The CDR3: CASSFPGLTSNQPQHF. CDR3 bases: TGTGCCAGCAGTTTCCCGGGATTGACTAGCAATCAGCCCCAGCATTTT.

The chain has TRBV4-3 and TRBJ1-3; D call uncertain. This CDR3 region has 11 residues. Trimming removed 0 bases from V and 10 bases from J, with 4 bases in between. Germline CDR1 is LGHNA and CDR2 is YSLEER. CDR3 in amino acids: CASSQEQTIYF. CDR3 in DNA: TGCGCCAGCAGCCAAGAACAAACCATATATTTT.

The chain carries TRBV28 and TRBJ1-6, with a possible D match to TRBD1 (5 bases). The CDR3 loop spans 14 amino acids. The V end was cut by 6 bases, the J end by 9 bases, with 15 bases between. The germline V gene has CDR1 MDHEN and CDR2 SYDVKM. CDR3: CASRALAGLSPLHF. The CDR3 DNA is TGTGCCAGCAGGGCCCTCGCGGGGCTTTCACCCCTCCACTTT.

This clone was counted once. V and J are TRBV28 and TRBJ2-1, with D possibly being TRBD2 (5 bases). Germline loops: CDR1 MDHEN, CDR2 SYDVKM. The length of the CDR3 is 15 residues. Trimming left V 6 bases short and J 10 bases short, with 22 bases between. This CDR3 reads CASSQTTSDATEQFF. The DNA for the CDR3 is TGTGCCAGCAGCCAGACTACCTCGGACGCAACCGAGCAGTTCTTC.

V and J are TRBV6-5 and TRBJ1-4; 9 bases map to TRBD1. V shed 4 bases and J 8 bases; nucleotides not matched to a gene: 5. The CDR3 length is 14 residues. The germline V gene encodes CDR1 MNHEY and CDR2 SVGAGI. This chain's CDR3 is CASSSGTGREKLFF. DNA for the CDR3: TGTGCCAGCAGTTCCGGGACAGGGCGGGAAAAACTGTTTTTT.